What follows are 9 T cell receptor beta chains derived from one specimen sequenced in a study of T-cell memory formation after mild COVID-19. MiXCR, applied by TCRdb to the 5' RACE reads, yields one record per CDR3 protein. The sample comprises 110,000 or so distinct CDR3 sequences, about 24% of which are singletons, and about 42% rests with the top ten. Sequencing was done on a sample of PBMCs or a T cell subset sorted from them (not recorded which). The receptor source for this set is a man between 18 and 29 years old who had mild COVID-19 (a few samples of this study predate the infection). Cell type and time point are not known.

The chain couples TRBV4-1 to TRBJ2-7; the match to TRBD1 covers 11 bases. Germline V gene lookup returns CDR1 MGHRA and CDR2 YSYEKL. This CDR3 has 16 residues. V lost 0 bases and J lost 2; bases outside the gene matches: 3. CDR3 protein: CASSQDAGQGAYEQYF. CDR3 nucleotide sequence: TGCGCCAGCAGCCAAGATGCGGGACAGGGGGCCTACGAGCAGTACTTC.

The CDR3 DNA sequence: TGTGCCAGCAGTACGTCAGGGGGCCCGGGCGAGCAGTACGTC. It translates to CASSTSGGPGEQYV. The genes are TRBV12-3 or TRBV12-4 and TRBJ2-7, with 8 bases identical to TRBD1. This CDR3 region has 14 residues. Unmatched junction bases numbered 9, after V lost 5 bases and J lost 6 bases.

In this sample, this clonotype turned up a few times. The rearrangement uses TRBV24-1 and TRBJ2-5; D possibly corresponds to TRBD1 (6 bases). Germline-derived CDR1 and CDR2 are KGHDR and SFDVKD. With 9 bases removed from V and 0 bases from J, the gap between germline ends came to 10 bases. This CDR3 contains 13 residues. The CDR3 DNA follows: TGTGCCACCCGCTGGGACAACCAAGAGACCCAGTACTTC. It translates to CATRWDNQETQYF.

The chain uses TRBV7-6 and TRBJ2-1; D remains ambiguous. There are 15 residues in the CDR3. Trimming left V 4 bases short and J 0 bases short, with 10 bases between. The V gene's germline CDR1 is SGHVS and CDR2 FNYEAQ. CDR3 residues: CASSSDLSSYNEQFF. The CDR3, as DNA: TGTGCCAGCAGCTCGGACCTTAGCTCCTACAATGAGCAGTTCTTC.

This clonotype was found a few times. The V gene is TRBV11-2, the J gene TRBJ2-3, with TRBD1 matching over 9 bases. V dropped 6 bases and J dropped 6; count of bases not matched to a gene: 16. The CDR3 consists of 17 residues. Looked up from germline, CDR1 is SGHAT and CDR2 is FQNNGV. CDR3: CASRGQGTAEGLDTQYF. In nucleotides, the CDR3 is TGTGCCAGCAGGGGACAGGGTACAGCTGAGGGGCTTGATACGCAGTATTTT.

This clonotype was seen a handful of times. The chain carries TRBV4-3 and TRBJ2-5; 8 bases fit TRBD2. V lost 4 bases, J lost 2 bases, and 6 bases stayed unmatched. Germline V gives CDR1 LGHNA, CDR2 YSLEER. The CDR3 consists of 15 residues. The CDR3, as DNA: TGCGCCAGCAGCCTCAGCGGGGGCGTACAAGAGACCCAGTACTTC. Protein: CASSLSGGVQETQYF.

This clonotype was detected a few times. This chain joins TRBV5-1 and TRBJ1-1, with D hard to call. Germline V gene lookup returns CDR1 SGHRS and CDR2 YFSETQ. V lost 4 bases and J lost 0, with 13 bases in between. This CDR3 region has 15 residues. The CDR3 DNA reads as TGCGCCAGCAGCCGCACCAGCGGACTGAACACTGAAGCTTTCTTT. Encoded protein: CASSRTSGLNTEAFF.

This clonotype came up a few times. The chain has TRBV6-4 and TRBJ1-2; D may be TRBD1 (6 bases). Germline-derived CDR1 and CDR2 are MRHNA and SNTAGT. The CDR3 is made up of 13 amino acids. V lost 6 bases to trimming and J lost 2 bases, with 10 bases between them. The CDR3 spells CASSGQQNYGYTF. DNA for the CDR3: TGTGCCAGCAGCGGACAGCAAAACTATGGCTACACCTTC.

V is TRBV7-2 and J is TRBJ1-1; D is undetermined. The CDR3 is 13 amino acids. V lost 0 bases, J lost 8 bases, and 10 bases lay in between. Germline CDR1 and CDR2: SGHTA and FQGNSA. The CDR3: CASSLALEMEAFF. DNA for the CDR3: TGTGCCAGCAGCTTAGCCCTCGAAATGGAAGCTTTCTTT.